One and the same sample provided the 19 T cell receptor beta chains below, sequenced in a study of blood T cell repertoires in COVID-19. TCRdb's table, derived via immunoSEQ multiplex PCR, lists solely in-frame clones and lacks some. The table lists approximately 260,000 clones, about 86% of them singletons. The sample was peripheral blood. These receptors were taken from a man aged 18 to 30 with active or convalescent COVID-19.

This chain links TRBV27 with TRBJ2-5, with TRBD2 as a possible D gene (5 bases). Germline CDR1 and CDR2: MNHEY and SMNVEV (reference sequence). V was shortened by 10 bases and J by 0 bases, with 12 bases between the two germline ends. The CDR3 runs to 13 residues. As DNA, the CDR3 is TGTGCCACCGCGGACTCCTACCAAGAGACCCAGTACTTC. Translation gives CATADSYQETQYF.

This clone appeared a single time. This chain uses TRBV2 with TRBJ1-2, with 7 bases identical to TRBD1. The CDR3 has 13 amino acids. Germline lookup yields CDR1 SNHLY and CDR2 FYNNEI. The J segment lost 8 bases and the V segment lost 6 bases, leaving 9 bases of the junction unmatched. The CDR3 region has the DNA TGTGCCAGCAGGACTACAGGGGTACCCGGCTACACCTTC. It is translated as CASRTTGVPGYTF.

This clone was observed a single time. In nucleotides, the CDR3 is TGTGCCACCAGTGACTACCGACTAGCGGGGGGTACGCAGTATTTT. Translated: CATSDYRLAGGTQYF. This sequence joins TRBV24-1 and TRBJ2-3, with 13 bases that match TRBD2. J gave up 8 bases and V 4 bases, and 5 bases lay outside the gene matches. The CDR3 is 15 residues long. Germline CDR1 reads KGHDR; CDR2 reads SFDVKD.

The CDR3 coding sequence is TGTGCCAGCAGTCCCCCAGACAGGGGACGAGAGACCCAGTACTTC. It specifies CASSPPDRGRETQYF. This chain connects TRBV28 to TRBJ2-5; 8 bases line up with TRBD1. The ends lost 5 bases at V and 4 bases at J; junction bases unmatched: 9. CDR1 and CDR2 from the germline V gene are MDHEN and SYDVKM. The CDR3 is 15 residues long.

V gene TRBV19 combines with J gene TRBJ2-7, with 7 bases lining up with TRBD1. The ends lost 4 bases at V and 2 bases at J; junction bases unmatched: 8. The CDR3 sequence is 15 residues long. Per germline, CDR1 LNHDA and CDR2 SQIVND (reference sequence). The CDR3 DNA reads TGTGCCAGTAGTAAGTCCCGGGACAGCCCCTACGAGCAGTACTTC. Residues: CASSKSRDSPYEQYF.

The chain carries TRBV29-1 and TRBJ2-7; 8 bases agree with TRBD2. The CDR3 is 15 residues long. In germline, CDR1 is SQVTM, CDR2 ANQGSEA. Trimming at V came to 2 bases and at J to 9 bases, leaving 15 bases not matched to a gene. As DNA, the CDR3 is TGCAGCGTTGAATCGGGGGGGGTAGCGGAGACCGGGCAGTACTTC. Its translation: CSVESGGVAETGQYF.

V gene TRBV28 combines with J gene TRBJ1-2; a possible D gene is TRBD1 (5 bases). Trimming took 1 base from V and 5 from J, leaving 23 bases between them. The CDR3 loop spans 18 amino acids. Germline V gene lookup returns CDR1 MDHEN and CDR2 SYDVKM. The CDR3 spells CASSLSTYTRGSGYGYTF. The DNA for the CDR3 is TGTGCCAGCAGTTTATCTACGTATACGCGGGGGTCCGGGTATGGCTACACCTTC.

The rearrangement links TRBV5-1 to TRBJ1-2; 7 nucleotides align to TRBD1. The CDR3 loop spans 15 amino acids. Trimming cost V 4 bases and J 1 base; bases outside gene matches: 7. Germline loops: CDR1 SGHRS, CDR2 YFSETQ. The CDR3 nucleotides are TGCGCCAGCAGCCCACAGGGGATTGGTAACTATGGCTACACCTTC. It encodes CASSPQGIGNYGYTF.

V is TRBV10-1 and J is TRBJ2-5; D uncertain. V was cut by 7 bases and J by 7 bases, with 10 bases left in between. CDR3 length equals 11 residues. CDR1 and CDR2 (germline): WNHNN, SYGVQD (reference sequence). The CDR3 DNA reads as TGCGCCAGCACCCAATCGGGGACCCAGTACTTC. Its translation is CASTQSGTQYF.

This chain joins TRBV18 and TRBJ2-3; D is unclear. The V end lost 10 bases, the J end lost 2 bases, and 7 bases lay between the germline ends. Germline V lookup: CDR1 KGHSH, CDR2 LQKENI. This CDR3 has 11 residues. CDR3 sequence: CATQNTDTQYF. CDR3 sequence (DNA): TGTGCCACCCAAAACACAGATACGCAGTATTTT. Full variable domain (missing parts from reference TRBV18 and TRBJ2-3): NAGVMQNPRHLVRRRGQEARLRCSPMKGHSHVYWYRQLPEEGLKFMVYLQKENIIDESGMPKERFSAEFPKEGPSILRIQQVVRGDSAAYFCATQNTDTQYFGPGTRLTVL.

The chain is built from TRBV24-1 and TRBJ1-2; possibly TRBD1 for D (5 bases). Deletions cut 2 bases from V and 2 bases from J, with 8 bases between. Germline V gene sequence: CDR1 KGHDR, CDR2 SFDVKD. The CDR3 is 14 residues long. CDR3 DNA sequence: TGTGCCACCAGTGATTCCAGACAGAACTATGGCTACACCTTC. It encodes CATSDSRQNYGYTF.

In nucleotides, the CDR3 is TGTGCCAGCAGCTTACATAGCGGGTCGGGCACCGGGGAGCTGTTTTTT. Translated, it gives CASSLHSGSGTGELFF. V is TRBV7-2 and J is TRBJ2-2, with 7 bases identical to TRBD2. Germline CDR1 SGHTA, CDR2 FQGNSA. This CDR3 is 16 amino acids long. V lost 2 bases, J lost 4 bases, and 7 bases stayed unmatched.

The chain carries TRBV5-4 and TRBJ2-2, with 14 bases lining up with TRBD2. The CDR3 has 16 amino acids. From germline, CDR1 is SGHNT and CDR2 YYREEE (reference sequence). The V and J ends lost 3 bases and 4 bases, in that order; junction bases with no gene match: 2. CDR3 in DNA: TGTGCCAGCAGCTCAGGGACTAGCGGGGGCACCGGGGAGCTGTTTTTT. Its protein product is CASSSGTSGGTGELFF.

The CDR3: CAIGRDSHYEQYF. The CDR3 DNA sequence: TGTGCCATCGGCCGGGACTCCCATTACGAGCAGTACTTC. The rearrangement links TRBV10-3 to TRBJ2-7, with D perhaps matching TRBD2 (6 bases). Germline-derived CDR1 and CDR2 are ENHRY and SYGVKD. The CDR3 is 13 residues long. The germline V and J ends were trimmed by 8 bases and 4 bases, with 15 bases remaining between them.

The chain couples TRBV6-5 to TRBJ1-4; D might be TRBD1 (6 bases). V shed 3 bases and J shed 8 bases, with 13 bases lying between them. Germline CDR1 and CDR2: MNHEY and SVGAGI. This CDR3 has 14 amino acids. For the CDR3, the DNA is TGTGCCAGCAGTTATTTGGGGGCTGGAGAAAAACTGTTTTTT. Amino acid sequence: CASSYLGAGEKLFF.

The V call is TRBV7-9, the J call TRBJ2-3, with 10 positions matching TRBD2. CDR3 size: 16 residues. V lost 1 base, J lost 4 bases, and 5 bases stayed unmatched. Germline CDR1 reads SEHNR; CDR2 reads FQNEAQ (reference sequence). The CDR3 bases are TGTGCCAGCAGCTTAGTTTCTAGCGGGAGTGCAGATACGCAGTATTTT. Protein product: CASSLVSSGSADTQYF.

V gene TRBV19 combines with J gene TRBJ1-6; no definite D call. Germline lookup yields CDR1 LNHDA and CDR2 SQIVND (reference sequence). Trimming shortened V by 3 bases and J by 1 base, and 10 bases separated the two germline ends. CDR3 length equals 16 residues. This CDR3 reads CASSMSAASYNSPLHF. The DNA for the CDR3 is TGTGCCAGTAGTATGAGCGCGGCGTCCTATAATTCACCCCTCCACTTT.

The rearrangement uses TRBV5-1 and TRBJ1-6; TRBD1 aligns across 8 bases. Germline-derived CDR1 and CDR2 are SGHRS and YFSETQ. Germline trimming cut 0 bases from V and 7 bases from J; bases unmatched to any gene: 6. There are 16 residues in the CDR3. CDR3 loop: CASSLETGARNSPLHF. CDR3 coding DNA: TGCGCCAGCAGCTTGGAGACAGGGGCGCGCAATTCACCCCTCCACTTT.

The V call is TRBV30, the J call TRBJ2-1; 15 bases map to TRBD2. The CDR3 loop spans 14 amino acids. Germline trimming cut 6 bases from V and 7 bases from J; bases unmatched to any gene: 4. From germline, CDR1 is GTSNPN and CDR2 SVGIG (reference sequence). CDR3 DNA: TGTGCCTGCCAGGGACTAGCGGGGGGTAATGAGCAGTTCTTC. It yields the protein CACQGLAGGNEQFF.